The clone carrying this TCR beta chain was seen repeatedly, ten times or more. TCRdb itself ran the 5' RACE reads through MiXCR, one entry per CDR3 protein. The table has about 45,000 distinct CDR3 sequences, about 7% seen once; the top ten hold approximately 16%. The record originates from a study of T cells after yellow fever vaccination. As for the study in general: Fractions with few cells were prepared using SMART-Seq v4 Ultra Low Input.

CDR1 MNHEY and CDR2 SMNVEV come from the germline V gene (reference sequence). Between the trimmed V and J ends, which lost 3 bases and 8 bases, there was a span of 16 bases. The CDR3 extends over 15 amino acids. Sequenced material: CD8+ T cells not binding an NS4B(214-222) dextramer, sorted from PBMCs, taken 45 days after the yellow fever booster vaccination. The chain couples TRBV27 to TRBJ2-2; either TRBD1 or TRBD2 may fit D (6 bases each). The receptor was isolated from a man aged 25-45 years who received the YFV17D yellow fever vaccine. CDR3 sequence: CASSFTARGPGELFF. The CDR3 nucleotides read TGTGCCAGCAGTTTTACCGCCCGGGGGCCGGGGGAGCTGTTTTTT.